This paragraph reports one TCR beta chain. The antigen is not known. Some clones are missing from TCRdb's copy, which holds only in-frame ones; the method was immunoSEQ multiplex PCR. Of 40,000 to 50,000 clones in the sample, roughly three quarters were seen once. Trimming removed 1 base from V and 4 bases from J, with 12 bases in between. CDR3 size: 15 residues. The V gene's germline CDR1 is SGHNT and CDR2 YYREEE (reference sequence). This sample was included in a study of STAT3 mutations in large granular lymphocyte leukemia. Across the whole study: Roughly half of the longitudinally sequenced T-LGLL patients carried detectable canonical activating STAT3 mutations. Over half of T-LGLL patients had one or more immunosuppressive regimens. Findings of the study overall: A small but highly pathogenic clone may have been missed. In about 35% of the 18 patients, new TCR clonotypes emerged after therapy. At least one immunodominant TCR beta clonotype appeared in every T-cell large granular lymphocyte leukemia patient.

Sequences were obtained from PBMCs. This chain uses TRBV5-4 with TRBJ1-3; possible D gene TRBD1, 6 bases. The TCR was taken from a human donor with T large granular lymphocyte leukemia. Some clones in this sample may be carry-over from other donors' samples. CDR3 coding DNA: TGTGCCAGCAGCTTGTGGGGGGCGCTAGGAAACACCATATATTTT. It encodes CASSLWGALGNTIYF.